This T cell receptor beta chain originates from a study of blood T cell repertoires in COVID-19. Whole-study context: Samples of COVID-19 (acute and convalescent) were obtained from the United States, Italy and Spain. The analysed material was cDNA or gDNA that came from T cells, B-cell-depleted T cells, or PBMCs.

The ends lost 4 bases at V and 5 bases at J; junction bases unmatched: 7. Germline V gene sequence: CDR1 SGHRS, CDR2 YFSETQ. The CDR3 sequence is 15 residues long. Original methodology: Estimation of nucleated cell counts relied on the amplification of reference gene primers. Only in-frame clones appear in the TCRdb table, and some are missing; sequencing was by immunoSEQ multiplex PCR. V and J calls and clone size are those listed in that table; D and trimming were worked out from the DNA. The sample comprises roughly 120,000 clones, around 88% of which are singletons, and roughly 5.4% rests with the top ten.

The V gene is TRBV5-1, the J gene TRBJ2-5; 11 bases line up with TRBD2. Sample: peripheral blood. This sequence was found in a human donor in a cohort sampled during active COVID-19. This CDR3 is CASSQGTSGGETQYF. The CDR3 DNA is TGCGCCAGCAGCCAGGGGACTAGCGGAGGGGAGACCCAGTACTTC. Full variable domain (remainder filled in from reference TRBV5-1 and TRBJ2-5): KAGVTQTPRYLIKTRGQQVTLSCSPISGHRSVSWYQQTPGQGLQFLFEYFSETQRNKGNFPGRFSGRQFSNSRSEMNVSTLELGDSALYLCASSQGTSGGETQYFGPGTRLLVL.